The TCR beta chain described here comes from a study of T-cell reconstitution after alpha-beta-depleted transplantation in children. The J segment lost 3 bases and the V segment lost 10 bases, leaving 16 bases of the junction unmatched. The CDR3 consists of 16 residues. From germline, CDR1 is SGHVS and CDR2 FQNEAQ. Unique molecular identifiers were incorporated into the prepared TCRbeta library. TCRdb analysed the PCR reads with MiXCR anew, one entry per CDR3 protein. The top ten hold under 1.2% of the sample, which has roughly 590,000 distinct CDR3 sequences, around 16% seen once. This clonotype was detected only a few times.

The receptor's source is a human donor who donated a stem cell graft to a child with acute myeloid leukemia. The source material was PBMCs from the stem cell graft donor, sampled from the stem cell graft. This chain links TRBV7-8 with TRBJ2-3; 7 positions match TRBD1. The CDR3 loop is CATAKDGTVRTDTQYF. As DNA, the CDR3 is TGTGCCACGGCCAAGGATGGGACAGTGAGAACAGATACGCAGTATTTT. The full variable domain, rest sourced from reference TRBV7-8 and TRBJ2-3, is GAGVSQSPRYKVAKRGQDVALRCDPISGHVSLFWYQQALGQGPEFLTYFQNEAQLDKSGLPSDRFFAERPEGSVSTLKIQRTQQEDSAVYLCATAKDGTVRTDTQYFGPGTRLTVL.